Presented here are 28 T cell receptor beta chains from one specimen sequenced in a study of siplizumab effects on memory and regulatory T cells. Libraries were prepared by immunoSEQ multiplex PCR; TCRdb keeps only in-frame clonotypes and omits some of them. Counted here are 70,000 to 90,000 clones, just over 90% occurring once; the ten biggest clones make up 4% to 5.5%. Sequenced input: CD8+ T cells sorted from blood. These receptors were obtained from a human donor in good health.

This clone was observed a single time. The chain recombines TRBV19 with TRBJ1-1, with unresolved D. The germline V gene encodes CDR1 LNHDA and CDR2 SQIVND (reference sequence). V was shortened by 1 base and J by 0 bases, with 6 bases between the two germline ends. This CDR3 is built from 14 residues. The CDR3 DNA sequence: TGTGCCAGTAGTATAGGGGCCATGAACACTGAAGCTTTCTTT. Translated, it gives CASSIGAMNTEAFF.

This clone occurred a few times. J is TRBJ1-2 and V is TRBV4-1; TRBD1 might be the D (5 bases). This CDR3 region has 15 residues. V was cut by 5 bases and J by 4 bases, with 17 bases left in between. From germline, CDR1 is MGHRA and CDR2 YSYEKL. Here the CDR3 DNA reads TGCGCCAGCAGCGCCGGGACCCTCAACTTCTATGGCTACACCTTC. It codes for CASSAGTLNFYGYTF.

The chain carries TRBV6-1 and TRBJ1-1; D call uncertain. Germline V gene data show CDR1 as MNHNS and CDR2 as SASEGT. Trimming stripped 3 bases from V and 6 bases from J, with 8 bases between. CDR3 size: 12 residues. Here the CDR3 reads CASSESPPEAFF. CDR3 DNA sequence: TGTGCCAGCAGTGAGAGCCCCCCTGAAGCTTTCTTT.

This clone was recorded once. The gene calls are TRBV28 and TRBJ2-7, with 12 bases identical to TRBD1. The V gene's germline CDR1 is MDHEN and CDR2 SYDVKM. Unmatched junction bases numbered 4, after V lost 4 bases and J lost 3 bases. The CDR3 has 15 residues. The CDR3, as DNA: TGTGCCAGCAGTTCAGGGACAGGGGGCGTCTACGAGCAGTACTTC. Protein sequence: CASSSGTGGVYEQYF. The complete variable domain, with remaining parts taken from reference TRBV28 and TRBJ2-7, reads DVKVTQSSRYLVKRTGEKVFLECVQDMDHENMFWYRQDPGLGLRLIYFSYDVKMKEKGDIPEGYSVSREKKERFSLILESASTNQTSMYLCASSSGTGGVYEQYFGPGTRLTVT.

The chain uses TRBV4-1 and TRBJ2-5; 8 nucleotides line up with TRBD2. This CDR3 has 15 amino acids. Unmatched junction bases numbered 5, after V lost 4 bases and J lost 1 base. Per germline, CDR1 MGHRA and CDR2 YSYEKL. The CDR3 loop reads CASSLGGGTQETQYF. CDR3 coding DNA: TGCGCCAGCAGCCTCGGCGGGGGGACCCAAGAGACCCAGTACTTC.

V is TRBV6-6 and J is TRBJ2-1, with D perhaps assigned TRBD1 or TRBD2 (6 bases each). With 2 bases removed from V and 4 bases from J, the gap between germline ends came to 12 bases. The V gene's germline CDR1 is MNHNY and CDR2 SVGAGI (reference sequence). The length of the CDR3 is 15 residues. The CDR3 is CASSYVGGAYNEQFF. DNA for the CDR3: TGTGCCAGCAGTTACGTCGGGGGCGCTTACAATGAGCAGTTCTTC.

This chain connects TRBV27 to TRBJ1-5; D is uncertain. V was cut by 3 bases and J by 5 bases, with 11 bases left in between. Germline-derived CDR1 and CDR2 are MNHEY and SMNVEV (reference sequence). CDR3 length: 14 residues. The CDR3 bases are TGTGCCAGCAGTTTGGTCGAGGGCCATCAGCCCCAGCATTTT. Its translation is CASSLVEGHQPQHF.

The CDR3 loop reads CAVGDQPQHF. As DNA, the CDR3 is TGTGCGGTGGGGGATCAGCCCCAGCATTTT. The V call is TRBV7-9, the J call TRBJ1-5; TRBD1 is a possible D gene (5 bases). Looked up from germline, CDR1 is SEHNR and CDR2 is FQNEAQ (reference sequence). This CDR3 has 10 residues.

This rearrangement joins TRBV11-2 to TRBJ1-1, with 9 bases lining up with TRBD1. This CDR3 is 14 amino acids long. With V trimmed by 5 bases and J by 6 bases, 7 bases remained unmatched. Germline CDR1 reads SGHAT; CDR2 reads FQNNGV. The CDR3 DNA follows: TGTGCCAGCAGCGACGGACAGGGGTATTCTGAAGCTTTCTTT. Protein: CASSDGQGYSEAFF.

This sequence joins TRBV28 and TRBJ2-7; D not certain. The CDR3 is 15 amino acids. CDR1 and CDR2 (germline): MDHEN, SYDVKM. The V end was cut by 4 bases, the J end by 2 bases, with 15 bases between. The CDR3 spells CASSSRAGSAYEQYF. The CDR3 DNA sequence: TGTGCCAGCAGTTCCCGAGCCGGGTCAGCCTACGAGCAGTACTTC.

The chain joins TRBV7-9 to TRBJ2-7; D remains unclear. Per germline, CDR1 SEHNR and CDR2 FQNEAQ (reference sequence). This CDR3 is 14 amino acids long. V was cut by 0 bases and J by 2 bases, with 8 bases left in between. CDR3 DNA sequence: TGTGCCAGCAGCTTAGCTGGTCTGACCTACGAGCAGTACTTC. This encodes CASSLAGLTYEQYF.

This sequence joins TRBV2 and TRBJ2-1, with D tentatively TRBD1 or TRBD2 (7 bases each). V shed 8 bases and J shed 7 bases, with 21 bases lying between them. Germline V gene sequence: CDR1 SNHLY, CDR2 FYNNEI. The CDR3 length is 15 residues. The CDR3 DNA reads as TGTGCCAGCCAGGGGGGGGGCCTTAACCCAAATGAGCAGTTCTTC. This encodes CASQGGGLNPNEQFF. The full variable domain, its missing parts supplied by reference TRBV2 and TRBJ2-1, is EPEVTQTPSHQVTQMGQEVILRCVPISNHLYFYWYRQILGQKVEFLVSFYNNEISEKSEIFDDQFSVERPDGSNFTLKIRSTKLEDSAMYFCASQGGGLNPNEQFFGPGTRLTVL.

The V call is TRBV27, the J call TRBJ1-2, with 8 bases aligning to TRBD1. With V trimmed by 4 bases and J by 6 bases, 7 bases remained unmatched. CDR3 length: 14 amino acids. Germline V gene data show CDR1 as MNHEY and CDR2 as SMNVEV (reference sequence). The CDR3 region is CASSSIGQGDGYTF. As DNA, the CDR3 is TGTGCCAGCAGTTCCATAGGACAGGGAGATGGCTACACCTTC.

V usage is TRBV27 and J usage is TRBJ1-5, with D uncertain. This CDR3 spans 15 amino acids. Deletions cut 0 bases from V and 0 bases from J, with 6 bases between. CDR1 and CDR2 from the germline V gene are MNHEY and SMNVEV (reference sequence). DNA of the CDR3: TGTGCCAGCAGTTTATCGGTAATTAGCAATCAGCCCCAGCATTTT. Translating gives CASSLSVISNQPQHF.

The genes are TRBV27 and TRBJ1-1; D might be TRBD1 (6 bases). CDR1 and CDR2 (germline): MNHEY, SMNVEV (reference sequence). This CDR3 contains 15 residues. V was trimmed by 0 bases and J by 4 bases, leaving 12 bases between them. CDR3 protein: CASSLSGGARTEAFF. For the CDR3, the DNA is TGTGCCAGCAGTTTATCGGGGGGGGCGCGCACTGAAGCTTTCTTT.

V usage is TRBV6-1 and J usage is TRBJ2-7, with 7 bases matching TRBD1. J lost 5 bases, V lost 3 bases, and 7 bases had no gene match. The V gene's germline CDR1 is MNHNS and CDR2 SASEGT. The CDR3 is 14 residues long. The CDR3 spells CASSDGQGVDEQYF. The CDR3 nucleotides read TGTGCCAGCAGTGATGGGCAGGGGGTGGACGAGCAGTACTTC.

V and J are TRBV9 and TRBJ2-3; 13 positions agree with TRBD2. Germline lookup yields CDR1 SGDLS and CDR2 YYNGEE. The CDR3 contains 16 residues. With 3 bases clipped from V and 4 bases from J, the junction kept 5 bases outside the gene matches. The CDR3 DNA is TGTGCCAGCAGCGGACTAGCGGGGGGTTACCCAGATACGCAGTATTTT. Its translation is CASSGLAGGYPDTQYF.

The chain recombines TRBV4-1 with TRBJ2-2, with D possibly TRBD1 on 6 matching bases. CDR1 and CDR2 (germline): MGHRA, YSYEKL. This CDR3 region has 16 residues. Trimming removed 5 bases from V and 1 base from J, with 14 bases in between. The CDR3 DNA sequence: TGCGCCAGCAGCACCGCAAAGGGACAGAACACCGGGGAGCTGTTTTTT. It encodes CASSTAKGQNTGELFF.

This clone was seen a single time. The chain has TRBV6-4 and TRBJ2-3; TRBD2 agrees at 7 bases. Germline V gene lookup returns CDR1 MRHNA and CDR2 SNTAGT. This CDR3 is 16 amino acids long. J was trimmed by 6 bases and V by 6 bases; bases with no gene match: 15. CDR3 coding DNA: TGTGCCAGCAGGTCGACTGTAGCGGGTCCAATGGATACGCAGTATTTT. Protein product: CASRSTVAGPMDTQYF.

The J gene is TRBJ2-3, the V gene TRBV25-1; D is undetermined. The V end lost 9 bases, the J end lost 0 bases, and 7 bases lay between the germline ends. The length of the CDR3 is 12 residues. Germline V gene data show CDR1 as MGHDK and CDR2 as SYGVNS. CDR3 coding DNA: TGTGCCAGTTCAGAGAGCACAGATACGCAGTATTTT. This gives the protein CASSESTDTQYF. The whole variable domain, remainder taken from reference TRBV25-1 and TRBJ2-3, is EADIYQTPRYLVIGTGKKITLECSQTMGHDKMYWYQQDPGMELHLIHYSYGVNSTEKGDLSSESTVSRIRTEHFPLTLESARPSHTSQYLCASSESTDTQYFGPGTRLTVL.

The gene calls are TRBV7-8 and TRBJ2-5; D possibly corresponds to TRBD1 (6 bases). Deletions cut 4 bases from V and 0 bases from J, with 15 bases between. The CDR3 sequence is 16 residues long. Germline CDR1 is SGHVS and CDR2 is FQNEAQ. As DNA, the CDR3 is TGTGCCAGCAGCTGGGGGCGAACTTTGTACCAAGAGACCCAGTACTTC. Amino acid sequence: CASSWGRTLYQETQYF.

Only a few counts were recorded for this clone. This rearrangement joins TRBV13 to TRBJ2-5; 9 bases are a match to TRBD2. This CDR3 has 19 residues. Trimming at V came to 0 bases and at J to 5 bases, leaving 16 bases not matched to a gene. The germline V gene has CDR1 PRHDT and CDR2 FYEKMQ (reference sequence). CDR3 sequence: CASSLGGSGGPPGYETQYF. The CDR3 nucleotides read TGTGCCAGCAGCTTAGGCGGTAGCGGGGGCCCTCCCGGCTACGAGACCCAGTACTTC.

V gene TRBV19 combines with J gene TRBJ1-2; D possibly corresponds to TRBD1 (6 bases). The CDR3 is 11 residues long. V lost 6 bases, J lost 7 bases, and 9 bases lay in between. Germline assignment: CDR1 LNHDA and CDR2 SQIVND (reference sequence). CDR3 loop: CASREGGGYTF. CDR3 DNA sequence: TGTGCCAGTAGAGAGGGGGGTGGCTACACCTTC.

This rearrangement joins TRBV27 to TRBJ2-1; a weak D match, TRBD2 (7 bases). The germline V gene encodes CDR1 MNHEY and CDR2 SMNVEV (reference sequence). Trimming left V 5 bases short and J 10 bases short, with 12 bases between. The CDR3 has 12 residues. Here the CDR3 DNA reads TGTGCCAGCAGTGGATCGGGGGGCGAGCAGTTCTTC. It codes for CASSGSGGEQFF.

The chain is built from TRBV15 and TRBJ2-1, with D perhaps matching TRBD2 (5 bases). V was pared by 8 bases and J by 6 bases, with 5 bases between. Germline lookup yields CDR1 LNHNV and CDR2 YYDKDF (reference sequence). The CDR3 has 10 residues. CDR3 nucleotide sequence: TGTGCCACCCGGGGCAATGAGCAGTTCTTC. Its translation is CATRGNEQFF.

The V and J genes are TRBV7-9 and TRBJ1-1, with D possibly matching TRBD1 (5 bases). V was shortened by 5 bases and J by 5 bases, with 12 bases between the two germline ends. The CDR3 extends over 13 amino acids. Germline CDR1 SEHNR, CDR2 FQNEAQ (reference sequence). The CDR3 nucleotides are TGTGCCAGCAGCCCAGGGATGGGGACTGAAGCTTTCTTT. This sequence encodes CASSPGMGTEAFF.

The chain is built from TRBV27 and TRBJ1-5; D not resolved. Per the germline V gene, CDR1 is MNHEY and CDR2 is SMNVEV (reference sequence). V was cut by 5 bases and J by 7 bases, with 21 bases left in between. CDR3 size: 16 residues. CDR3 in DNA: TGTGCCAGCAGTACCTGGTCTGGAGGGTTTGGCCAGCCCCAGCATTTT. It specifies CASSTWSGGFGQPQHF.

This rearrangement joins TRBV6-5 to TRBJ2-3; no clear D. Germline CDR1 MNHEY, CDR2 SVGAGI. V lost 0 bases to trimming and J lost 0 bases, with 10 bases between them. The CDR3 spans 16 residues. This chain's CDR3 is CASSYSLIGSTDTQYF. DNA of the CDR3: TGTGCCAGCAGTTACTCATTAATCGGGAGCACAGATACGCAGTATTTT.